What follows are 19 T cell receptor beta chains derived from one specimen sequenced in a study of chemoradiotherapy in HPV16-positive cancers. Here immunoSEQ multiplex PCR was the method, and the copy in TCRdb shows in-frame clones only, minus some. The table shows tens of thousands of clones, with about 88% occurring only once. Material: blood, obtained from a patient who underwent chemoradiotherapy. The origin of the receptors is a human donor with HPV-associated anogenital cancer.

This clone was seen just once. V is TRBV7-9 and J is TRBJ2-5, with D perhaps given as TRBD1 or TRBD2 (5 bases each). The last part of the DNA fits TRBJ2-7 better; the J call may be wrong. Germline values: CDR1 SEHNR, CDR2 FQNEAQ (reference sequence). This CDR3 comprises 16 residues. As DNA, the CDR3 is TGTGCCAGCAGCCCCCAGGGACCCGCCACAGACTACGAGCAGTACTTC. Amino acids: CASSPQGPATDYEQYF.

The V call is TRBV25-1, the J call TRBJ1-6; TRBD1 might be the D (5 bases). The ends were cut back, 8 bases at V and 8 bases at J, with 13 bases in the middle. Germline CDR1 MGHDK, CDR2 SYGVNS. The CDR3 is 13 residues long. DNA of the CDR3: TGTGCCAGCGGGGACGGCGTCCATTCACCCCTCCACTTT. This gives the protein CASGDGVHSPLHF.

Notes on this clone: The same CDR3 also results from other DNA sequences found in this sample. The rearrangement joins TRBV6-1 to TRBJ2-3; 11 bases line up with TRBD1. CDR1 is MNHNS, CDR2 SASEGT, per germline. V lost 0 bases to trimming and J lost 10 bases; unmatched junction nucleotides: 18. The CDR3 is 19 residues long. CDR3 region: CASSEAQGTGGNFPRPQYF. The CDR3 DNA follows: TGTGCCAGCAGTGAAGCCCAAGGGACAGGGGGAAACTTCCCTCGGCCGCAGTATTTT.

The chain links TRBV11-2 to TRBJ2-3, with TRBD2 matching over 16 bases. V shed 5 bases, J shed 1 base, and the junction held 6 bases outside the gene matches. Germline V gene lookup returns CDR1 SGHAT and CDR2 FQNNGV. This CDR3 spans 18 amino acids. The CDR3 DNA reads TGTGCCAGCAGCATAGGGACTAGCGGGGGGGCCCGCACAGATACGCAGTATTTT. Translation gives CASSIGTSGGARTDTQYF.

The V call is TRBV5-4, the J call TRBJ1-6; the D gene is possibly TRBD1 (6 bases). Germline-derived CDR1 and CDR2 are SGHNT and YYREEE (reference sequence). The ends were cut back, 3 bases at V and 7 bases at J, with 14 bases in the middle. The CDR3 contains 15 residues. The CDR3 DNA reads as TGTGCCAGCAGCTCGCGGGGGGGCCCCAATTCACCCCTCCACTTT. Its protein product is CASSSRGGPNSPLHF. The variable domain in full, completed from reference TRBV5-4 and TRBJ1-6, reads ETGVTQSPTHLIKTRGQQVTLRCSSQSGHNTVSWYQQALGQGPQFIFQYYREEENGRGNFPPRFSGLQFPNYSSELNVNALELDDSALYLCASSSRGGPNSPLHFGNGTRLTVT.

This clone was counted once. The junction does not match germline at one end; this may be a read error. V is TRBV7-7 and J is TRBJ2-5; D is undetermined. The CDR3 has 15 amino acids. CDR1 and CDR2 from the germline V gene are SSHAT and FNYEAQ (reference sequence). This chain's CDR3 is CASSLTRHSGETQYF. In nucleotides, the CDR3 is TGTGCTAGCAGCTTAACGAGGCACTCTGGGGAGACCCAGTACTTC.

V usage is TRBV7-9 and J usage is TRBJ2-7; 8 bases map to TRBD1. J gave up 0 bases and V 1 base, and 2 bases lay outside the gene matches. This CDR3 comprises 15 residues. Germline-derived CDR1 and CDR2 are SEHNR and FQNEAQ (reference sequence). CDR3 amino acids: CASSLGTGNSYEQYF. The CDR3 bases are TGTGCCAGCAGCTTAGGGACAGGGAACTCCTACGAGCAGTACTTC.

The V and J genes are TRBV11-2 and TRBJ1-2; D unresolved. Germline CDR1 is SGHAT and CDR2 is FQNNGV. This CDR3 is built from 14 residues. Deletions cut 0 bases from V and 8 bases from J, with 13 bases between. The chain's CDR3 is CASSLDWVGIGYTF. The CDR3 DNA reads TGTGCCAGCAGCTTAGATTGGGTGGGGATCGGCTACACCTTC.

V gene TRBV27 combines with J gene TRBJ1-5; no reliable D call. Germline V lookup: CDR1 MNHEY, CDR2 SMNVEV (reference sequence). This CDR3 has 15 amino acids. V dropped 5 bases and J dropped 0 bases, with 11 bases sitting between them. The CDR3 sequence is CASSPEPYSNQPQHF. CDR3 DNA sequence: TGTGCCAGCAGTCCTGAACCATATAGCAATCAGCCCCAGCATTTT.

V gene TRBV6-5 combines with J gene TRBJ1-1; D is possibly TRBD1 (5 bases). CDR1 and CDR2 from the germline V gene are MNHEY and SVGAGI. The CDR3 runs 16 residues. The V gene lost 4 bases and the J gene lost 0 bases, with 15 bases spanning the gap. The CDR3 loop reads CASSSFSGTVNTEAFF. The CDR3, as DNA: TGTGCCAGCAGTTCTTTTTCAGGGACGGTGAACACTGAAGCTTTCTTT.

The chain links TRBV2 to TRBJ1-2; 10 bases line up with TRBD1. The J segment lost 0 bases and the V segment lost 5 bases, leaving 6 bases of the junction unmatched. Looked up from germline, CDR1 is SNHLY and CDR2 is FYNNEI. This CDR3 has 16 residues. In DNA form, the CDR3 reads TGTGCCAGCAGTCTCTTCGGACAGGGGGCTAACTATGGCTACACCTTC. It specifies CASSLFGQGANYGYTF.

This clone was seen more than once but under ten times. The J gene is TRBJ2-3, the V gene TRBV7-8; 8 bases match TRBD2. Trimming cost V 1 base and J 11 bases; bases outside gene matches: 2. This CDR3 has 12 amino acids. Per the germline V gene, CDR1 is SGHVS and CDR2 is FQNEAQ. The CDR3 DNA follows: TGTGCCAGCAGCTTAGGGGGACTAGAGCAGTATTTT. Translated, it gives CASSLGGLEQYF. The variable domain in full, with the rest retrieved from reference TRBV7-8 and TRBJ2-3, is GAGVSQSPRYKVAKRGQDVALRCDPISGHVSLFWYQQALGQGPEFLTYFQNEAQLDKSGLPSDRFFAERPEGSVSTLKIQRTQQEDSAVYLCASSLGGLEQYFGPGTRLTVL.

The chain is built from TRBV7-9 and TRBJ1-2; 7 nucleotides match TRBD1. CDR1 and CDR2 (germline): SEHNR, FQNEAQ (reference sequence). The CDR3 runs to 14 residues. V trimming: 5 bases; J trimming: 4 bases; junction bases outside the gene matches: 7. The CDR3 DNA reads as TGTGCCAGCAGCCGAACCGGGACAGCCTATGGCTACACCTTC. As protein: CASSRTGTAYGYTF.

The chain uses TRBV2 and TRBJ1-5, with D unresolved. Trimming removed 2 bases from V and 7 bases from J, with 9 bases in between. The CDR3 contains 13 residues. CDR1 SNHLY and CDR2 FYNNEI come from the germline V gene. The CDR3 protein is CASSELPDQPQHF. DNA for the CDR3: TGTGCCAGCAGTGAATTACCGGACCAGCCCCAGCATTTT.

The chain couples TRBV18 to TRBJ1-2; D not resolved. Germline CDR1 and CDR2: KGHSH and LQKENI. The CDR3 runs to 15 residues. The V end lost 3 bases, the J end lost 5 bases, and 16 bases lay between the germline ends. DNA of the CDR3: TGTGCCAGCTCACCCGAAGGACCGCAACTATATGGCTACACCTTC. Its protein is CASSPEGPQLYGYTF. The full variable domain, its missing parts supplied by reference TRBV18 and TRBJ1-2, is NAGVMQNPRHLVRRRGQEARLRCSPMKGHSHVYWYRQLPEEGLKFMVYLQKENIIDESGMPKERFSAEFPKEGPSILRIQQVVRGDSAAYFCASSPEGPQLYGYTFGSGTRLTVV.

This clone was recorded only once. The chain recombines TRBV7-9 with TRBJ2-7, with TRBD1 matching 9 bases. CDR1 is SEHNR and CDR2 is FQNEAQ in the germline V gene (reference sequence). V was clipped by 0 bases and J by 3 bases; unmatched bases: 6. This CDR3 has 16 amino acids. The CDR3 is CASSLATTGQGYEQYF. CDR3 coding DNA: TGTGCCAGCAGCTTAGCAACTACGGGACAGGGCTACGAGCAGTACTTC.

The rearrangement joins TRBV7-3 to TRBJ2-3; 8 positions match TRBD2. The trim removed 3 bases at V and 2 bases at J, leaving 4 bases unmatched. The CDR3 has 15 amino acids. Germline V gene data show CDR1 as SGHTA and CDR2 as FQGTGA. CDR3 sequence reads: CASSFGGGYTDTQYF. The CDR3 DNA follows: TGTGCCAGCAGCTTCGGGGGGGGGTACACAGATACGCAGTATTTT. The full variable domain, completed using reference TRBV7-3 and TRBJ2-3, is GAGVSQTPSNKVTEKGKYVELRCDPISGHTALYWYRQSLGQGPEFLIYFQGTGAADDSGLPNDRFFAVRPEGSVSTLKIQRTERGDSAVYLCASSFGGGYTDTQYFGPGTRLTVL.

The CDR3 DNA follows: TGTGCCAGCCGGGGGCTGGGCACTGAAGCTTTCTTT. Amino acids: CASRGLGTEAFF. The chain joins TRBV27 to TRBJ1-1; D is possibly TRBD1 (6 bases). V dropped 8 bases and J dropped 4 bases, with 11 bases sitting between them. Germline lookup yields CDR1 MNHEY and CDR2 SMNVEV (reference sequence). The CDR3 extends over 12 amino acids.

This clone has just one count. The CDR3 coding sequence is TGTGCCAGCAGCTCTAGGACAGCGAACACCGGGGAGCTGTTTTTT. This gives the protein CASSSRTANTGELFF. The V and J genes are TRBV7-2 and TRBJ2-2; possible D gene TRBD1, 6 bases. Trimming cost V 4 bases and J 0 bases, with 9 bases left between them. Germline lookup yields CDR1 SGHTA and CDR2 FQGNSA. CDR3 length: 15 residues.